Each of the 8 T cell receptor beta chains below was sequenced from the same sample in a study of CXCR3-negative and CXCR3-positive naive CD8 T cells. Study results and caveats: Hydrophobicity was higher for TRB CDR3s found in CXCR3-positive naive cells than in CXCR3-negative naive cells.

TRB cDNA was prepared as libraries by UMI-labeled 5' RACE. With the 5' RACE reads reprocessed, TCRdb shows one record per CDR3 protein and no DNA. With tens of thousands of distinct CDR3 sequences in the sample, the ten largest clones hold 0.5% to 0.6%. What these receptors recognize is not known. Sequenced: naive CXCR3+ CD8+ T cells from blood. Subset described: CD45RO-CCR7+CD27+CD95- naive CD8+ T cells expressing CXCR3 (TNR3+). Receptors originate from a human donor in good health. Some clones in this sample may be carry-over from other donors' samples.

This chain uses TRBV11-2 with TRBJ2-5. The CDR3 extends over 11 amino acids. CDR1 and CDR2 from the germline V gene are SGHAT and FQNNGV. The CDR3 loop is CASSRTFHQYF.

V and J are TRBV7-9 and TRBJ1-2; TCRdb names TRBD1, which stays unverified in the absence of DNA. CDR3 length: 14 residues. Germline V lookup: CDR1 SEHNR, CDR2 FQNEAQ (reference sequence). The CDR3 spells CASSLGTGAYGYTF.

This chain joins TRBV19 and TRBJ1-5; the D call of TRBD1 rests on TCRdb alone, since no DNA is present to check it. Germline CDR1 LNHDA, CDR2 SQIVND (reference sequence). The CDR3 sequence is 14 residues long. CDR3 region: CASRDRKYNQPQHF.

The genes are TRBV12-3 or TRBV12-4 and TRBJ2-5. This CDR3 region has 12 residues. The CDR3 sequence: CASSFGQETQYF.

The chain couples TRBV29-1 to TRBJ2-6. CDR1 is SQVTM, CDR2 ANQGSEA, per germline. The CDR3 runs 14 residues. The CDR3 sequence: CNGYSGTGANVLTF.

V gene TRBV7-2 combines with J gene TRBJ2-7. Per germline, CDR1 SGHTA and CDR2 FQGNSA. The CDR3 contains 12 residues. The CDR3 reads CASSLNSYEQYF.

This chain connects TRBV25-1 to TRBJ2-1; without DNA, the TCRdb call of TRBD1 cannot be checked. Germline-derived CDR1 and CDR2 are MGHDK and SYGVNS. There are 17 residues in the CDR3. The CDR3: CASPPQRGKGSYNEQFF.

This chain joins TRBV7-8 and TRBJ2-3; TCRdb's D call of TRBD1 is untestable without DNA. The germline V gene has CDR1 SGHVS and CDR2 FQNEAQ. CDR3 size: 15 residues. This chain's CDR3 is CASSLVGQPTDTQYF.